This T cell receptor (beta chain) was documented in a study of shared clonotypes between healthy human individuals. Study-wide results and caveats: As a rule, naive subsets had a larger estimated richness than memory subsets.

Original processing methods: ImmunoSEQ supplied junction-only sequences lacking quality scores, so filtering was different. Data came from immunoSEQ multiplex PCR; TCRdb stores just in-frame clones and leaves some out. The DNA gave D and trimming, while V, J and clone size come from that table. The sample contains 2.5 million or so clones, over 85% of which appear only once. The germline CDR1 and CDR2 sequences are GTSNPN and SVGIG (reference sequence). The CDR3 runs to 14 residues. Trimming stripped 0 bases from V and 3 bases from J, with 9 bases between. Every one of the donors was a Caucasian adult that lived in Nashville, Tennessee. Notes on this clone: The antigen remains undetermined.

The sample comprised naive CD4+ T cells sorted from blood. Subset given: CD45RA+ positively selected. The chain couples TRBV30 to TRBJ1-3; D is unclear. This TCR came from a man in his late teens or twenties in good health. The CDR3 loop is CAWSVPGGGNTIYF. The CDR3 DNA follows: TGTGCCTGGAGTGTCCCGGGAGGTGGAAACACCATATATTTT.